This TCR beta chain came from a study of Ad26.COV2.S vaccination and SARS-CoV-2 variants. The treatment was: around 19 received Ad26.COV2.S at low or high dose, single or two shots; about five received placebo; per-sample allocation not given. Sampling was done on day 63 after the first vaccine or placebo injection. Boston provided a donor who was an adult aged 18-55 years. Sequenced by immunoSEQ multiplex PCR; TCRdb stores in-frame clones only, minus some. Of some 390,000 clones in the sample, approximately 91% were seen once. The V end was cut by 4 bases, the J end by 4 bases, with 14 bases between. Germline loops: CDR1 SGHDT, CDR2 YYEEEE. The CDR3 has 14 residues.

The chain is built from TRBV5-6 and TRBJ1-1, with D possibly matching TRBD1 (6 bases). The specimen comprised peripheral blood, sampled in a trial of Ad26.COV2.S vaccine versus placebo. This receptor was taken from a person aged 18-60 years who received the Ad26.COV2.S COVID-19 vaccine or a placebo. The CDR3 protein is CASSTRDIITEAFF. CDR3 DNA sequence: TGTGCCAGCAGCACCCGGGACATAATCACTGAAGCTTTCTTT. Based on the CDR3 plus reference TRBV5-6 and TRBJ1-1, the full variable domain is DAGVTQSPTHLIKTRGQQVTLRCSPKSGHDTVSWYQQALGQGPQFIFQYYEEEERQRGNFPDRFSGHQFPNYSSELNVNALLLGDSALYLCASSTRDIITEAFFGQGTRLTVV.